This T cell receptor beta chain was sequenced for a study of shared clonotypes between healthy human individuals (TCRdb year 2020). With regard to the full study: A couple of women and a few men aged 18 to 49 years were included in the cohort. For each donor, three plates each were used for CD4 naive and CD4 memory, two plates were used for CD8 naive, and one plate was used for CD8 memory. To estimate repertoire size and how much clonotypes are shared between individuals, the study performed deep sequencing of blood TCR repertoires from a handful of healthy adults. Leukapheresis yielded between about 0.9 and 8.9 billion PBMCs per donor. Libraries were prepared and TCR repertoires were sequenced by different laboratories using diverse techniques, in order to increase sequencing depth and limit assay-specific biases.

TCR CDR3 regions were amplified from genomic DNA by multiplex PCR using the deep immunoSEQ assay. For each cell subset, the extracted genomic DNA was distributed evenly across all wells of several immunoSEQ 96-well plates, and each plate served as one replicate. For sorted subsets, around 200 ng genomic DNA, equal to approximately 30,000 T cell genomes, was loaded into each replicate PCR. Purified libraries were quantified with a Qubit 3.0 fluorometer, sized on a Bioanalyzer 2100, and re-quantified with the KAPA Library Quantification kit. Each immunoSEQ 96-well plate was sequenced on its own single-read 150-cycle Illumina NextSeq 550 flow cell. The original methods were these. Because only junctional sequences without quality scores were contained in the immunoSEQ output, filtering matching that applied to full-length reads could not be performed. Sequences were annotated with PyIR, a Python wrapper for IgBLAST v1.9, and V/J genes and CDR3 were assigned using IMGT germline references. Reads were removed for weak V/J assignments (E-value above 1e-6), missing CDR3, stop codons, out-of-frame junctions, or ambiguous translated residues. V3J clonotypes were defined by identical inferred V gene, J gene, and CDR3 amino acid sequence. The percentage overlap between two repertoires was calculated by dividing the number of shared unique clonotypes by the size of the smaller repertoire. RTK rarefaction, the Chao1 estimator, and Recon v2.1 estimates of unobserved clonotypes were used to assess repertoire richness. OLGA was used to compute generation probabilities for all TCRbeta clonotypes that the gDNA method yielded from a few donors. The source is immuneACCESS, and TCRdb retained only in-frame sequences with V and J called. Part of the clones is not carried over; for the studies checked, unresolved V genes explain less than half of this, and the remainder is unexplained. V and J calls plus clone size are reproduced from that table; the DNA served to infer D and trimming. Present in this sample are about 2.3 million clones, approximately 93% of which were seen just once. The top ten clonotypes cover under 0.45% of the sample.

The donors were healthy, HIV-negative adults with no recently reported acute infections or vaccinations. Only Caucasian adults living in Nashville, Tennessee, USA were represented among the donors. CD4+ T cells were enriched through magnetic negative selection, after which naive cells were positively selected on CD45RA and the remaining negative fraction served as the memory subset. Blood was obtained by leukapheresis, after which PBMCs were separated by Ficoll-Histopaque density gradient centrifugation and cryopreserved in liquid nitrogen vapor phase. Purity and quantity of every magnetically sorted T cell population were checked by analytical flow cytometry. From each sorted fraction, genomic DNA was isolated and quantified by UV absorbance on a Nanodrop 2000c. CDR1 and CDR2, per the germline V gene, are SNHLY and FYNNEI. The CDR3 goes from the cysteine to the phenylalanine over 13 residues. Of all the DNA, just the CDR3 is kept, 39 bases in frame from base 1. V drops 8 bases and J drops 0 bases, leaving 7 bases in between.

Comment on this clone: The antigen it recognizes is unknown. Within one base of it there is no much larger clone, and no base qualities were kept.

General conclusions and limits of the study: Sharing across a few donors was observed for roughly 5.4% of naive CD4, 3% to 3.5% of naive CD8, 2% to 2.5% of memory CD4, and roughly 0.4% of memory CD8 clonotypes. Based on pairwise subsampling, the degree of clonotype sharing among donors was expected to be affected by sequencing depth. Even with the large sequencing depth, rarefaction of the sorted-subset datasets indicated that sequencing was incomplete. The small number of donors limited the genetic and exposure-history diversity represented. Naive subsets generally had larger estimated clonotype richness than memory subsets. Compared with non-shared clonotypes, the clonotypes found in all four sorted-subset donors had higher generation probabilities. Only blood was sampled, and tissue TCR repertoires likely differ from those in blood.

Input material: naive CD4+ T cells from PBMCs. This specimen's cell subset or site label, per the study, means: CD45RA+ positively selected. The V gene is TRBV2 and the J gene is TRBJ1-4; TRBD1 is a possible D gene, resting on 5 matching bases. This receptor was obtained from a man aged 18 to 30 in good health. Some clones in this sample may be carry-over from other donors' samples. The DNA reads TGTGCCAGCGGGACTTCAACTAATGAAAAACTGTTTTTT. This translates into CASGTSTNEKLFF.